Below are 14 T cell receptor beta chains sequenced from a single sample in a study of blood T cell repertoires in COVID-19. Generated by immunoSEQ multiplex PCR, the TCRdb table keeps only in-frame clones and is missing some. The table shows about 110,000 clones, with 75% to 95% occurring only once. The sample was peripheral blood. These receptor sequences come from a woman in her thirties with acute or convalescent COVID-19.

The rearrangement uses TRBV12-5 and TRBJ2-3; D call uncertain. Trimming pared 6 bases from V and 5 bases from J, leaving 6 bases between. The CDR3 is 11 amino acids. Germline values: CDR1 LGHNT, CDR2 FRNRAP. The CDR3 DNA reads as TGTGCTAGTGGGTTCGGAGATACGCAGTATTTT. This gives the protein CASGFGDTQYF. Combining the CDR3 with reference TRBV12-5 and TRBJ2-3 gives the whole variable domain DARVTQTPRHKVTEMGQEVTMRCQPILGHNTVFWYRQTMMQGLELLAYFRNRAPLDDSGMPKDRFSAEMPDATLATLKIQPSEPRDSAVYFCASGFGDTQYFGPGTRLTVL.

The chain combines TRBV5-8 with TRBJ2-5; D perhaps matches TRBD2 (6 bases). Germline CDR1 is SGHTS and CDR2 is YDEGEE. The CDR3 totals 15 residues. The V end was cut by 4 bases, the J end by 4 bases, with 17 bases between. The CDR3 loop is CASSQIPGLSETQYF. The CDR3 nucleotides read TGTGCCAGCAGCCAAATACCGGGACTCTCAGAGACCCAGTACTTC. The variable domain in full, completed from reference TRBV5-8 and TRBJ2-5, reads EAGVTQSPTHLIKTRGQQATLRCSPISGHTSVYWYQQALGLGLQFLLWYDEGEERNRGNFPPRFSGRQFPNYSSELNVNALELEDSALYLCASSQIPGLSETQYFGPGTRLLVL.

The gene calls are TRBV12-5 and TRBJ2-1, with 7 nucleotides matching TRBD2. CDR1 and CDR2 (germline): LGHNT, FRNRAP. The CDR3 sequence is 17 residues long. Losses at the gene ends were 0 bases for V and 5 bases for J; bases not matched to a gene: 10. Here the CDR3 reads CASGLVYREGRNNEQFF. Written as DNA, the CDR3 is TGTGCTAGTGGTTTGGTCTATAGGGAGGGCCGAAACAATGAGCAGTTCTTC.

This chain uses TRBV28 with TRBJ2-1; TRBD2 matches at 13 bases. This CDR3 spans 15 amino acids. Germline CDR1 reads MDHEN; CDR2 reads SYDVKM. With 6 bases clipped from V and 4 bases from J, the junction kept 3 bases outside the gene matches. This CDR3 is CASSGTSGVYNEQFF. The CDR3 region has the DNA TGTGCCAGCAGCGGGACTAGCGGGGTTTACAATGAGCAGTTCTTC.

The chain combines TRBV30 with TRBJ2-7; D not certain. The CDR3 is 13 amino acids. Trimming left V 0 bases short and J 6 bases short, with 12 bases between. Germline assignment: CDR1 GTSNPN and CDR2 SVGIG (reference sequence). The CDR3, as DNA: TGTGCCTGGAGTGTACTACTGGTAACCGAGCAGTACTTC. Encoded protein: CAWSVLLVTEQYF. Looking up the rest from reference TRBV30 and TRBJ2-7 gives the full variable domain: SQTIHQWPATLVQPVGSPLSLECTVEGTSNPNLYWYRQAAGRGLQLLFYSVGIGQISSEVPQNLSASRPQDRQFILSSKKLLLSDSGFYLCAWSVLLVTEQYFGPGTRLTVT.

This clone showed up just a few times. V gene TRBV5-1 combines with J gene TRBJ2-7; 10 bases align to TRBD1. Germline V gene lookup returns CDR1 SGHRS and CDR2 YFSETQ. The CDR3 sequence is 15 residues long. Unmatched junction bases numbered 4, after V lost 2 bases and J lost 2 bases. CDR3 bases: TGCGCCAGCAGCTTTACCGGGACAGGGGCCTACGAGCAGTACTTC. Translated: CASSFTGTGAYEQYF.

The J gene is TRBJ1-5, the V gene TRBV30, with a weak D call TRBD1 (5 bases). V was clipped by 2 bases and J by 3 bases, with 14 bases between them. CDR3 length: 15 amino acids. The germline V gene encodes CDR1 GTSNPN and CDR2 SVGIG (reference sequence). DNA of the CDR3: TGTGCCTGGAGTTCAGGGTATGGCGACAATCAGCCCCAGCATTTT. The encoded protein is CAWSSGYGDNQPQHF.

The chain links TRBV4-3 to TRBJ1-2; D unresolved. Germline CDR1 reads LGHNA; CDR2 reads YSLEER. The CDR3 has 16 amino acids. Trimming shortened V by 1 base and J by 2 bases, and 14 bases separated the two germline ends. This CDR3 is CASSQGSFVANYGYTF. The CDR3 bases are TGCGCCAGCAGCCAAGGGTCGTTTGTAGCAAACTATGGCTACACCTTC.

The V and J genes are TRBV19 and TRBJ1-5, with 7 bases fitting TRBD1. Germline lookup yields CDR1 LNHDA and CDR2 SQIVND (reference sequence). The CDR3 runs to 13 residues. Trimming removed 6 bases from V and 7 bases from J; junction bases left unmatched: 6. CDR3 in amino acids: CASSLDREQPQHF. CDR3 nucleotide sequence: TGTGCCAGTAGCCTTGACAGGGAACAGCCCCAGCATTTT.

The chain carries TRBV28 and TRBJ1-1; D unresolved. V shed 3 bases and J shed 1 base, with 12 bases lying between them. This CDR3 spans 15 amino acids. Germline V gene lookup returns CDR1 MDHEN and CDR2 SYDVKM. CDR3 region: CASSFAFPGNTEAFF. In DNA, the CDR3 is TGTGCCAGCAGTTTTGCGTTTCCGGGGAACACTGAAGCTTTCTTT.

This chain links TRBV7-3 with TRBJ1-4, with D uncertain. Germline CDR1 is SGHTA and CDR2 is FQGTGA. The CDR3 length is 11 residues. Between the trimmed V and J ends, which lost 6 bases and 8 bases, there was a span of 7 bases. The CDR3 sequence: CASRPREKLFF. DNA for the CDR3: TGTGCCAGCAGGCCTCGGGAAAAACTGTTTTTT. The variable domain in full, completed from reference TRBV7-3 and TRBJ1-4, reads GAGVSQTPSNKVTEKGKYVELRCDPISGHTALYWYRQSLGQGPEFLIYFQGTGAADDSGLPNDRFFAVRPEGSVSTLKIQRTERGDSAVYLCASRPREKLFFGSGTQLSVL.

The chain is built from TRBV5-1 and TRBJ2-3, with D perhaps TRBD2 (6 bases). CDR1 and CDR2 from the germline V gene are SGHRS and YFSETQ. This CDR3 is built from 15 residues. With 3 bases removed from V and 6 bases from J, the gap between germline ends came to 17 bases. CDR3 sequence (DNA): TGCGCCAGCAGCTGGGGGGACGGCGGTAGGGATACGCAGTATTTT. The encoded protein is CASSWGDGGRDTQYF.

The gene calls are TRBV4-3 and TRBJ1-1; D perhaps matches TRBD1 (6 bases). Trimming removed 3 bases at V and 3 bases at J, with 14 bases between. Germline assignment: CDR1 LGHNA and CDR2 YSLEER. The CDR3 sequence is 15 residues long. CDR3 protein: CASSQGAFGDTEAFF. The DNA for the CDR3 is TGCGCCAGCAGCCAGGGGGCGTTTGGGGACACTGAAGCTTTCTTT.

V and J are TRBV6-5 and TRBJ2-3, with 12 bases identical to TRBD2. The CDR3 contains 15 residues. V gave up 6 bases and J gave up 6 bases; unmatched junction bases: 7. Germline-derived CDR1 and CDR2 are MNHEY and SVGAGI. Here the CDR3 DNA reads TGTGCCAGCAGGCCCCTAGCGGGGGGGCTGGATACGCAGTATTTT. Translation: CASRPLAGGLDTQYF.